This T cell receptor (beta chain) is drawn from a study of blood T cell repertoires in COVID-19. Seattle patients were enrolled during active infection and followed longitudinally. The repertoire was sequenced with immunoSEQ multiplex PCR; TCRdb's copy has only in-frame clones and lacks some. The sample consists of over 85,000 clones, approximately 85% of them appearing once. The germline V gene encodes CDR1 WNHNN and CDR2 SYGVQD (reference sequence). The CDR3 runs 16 residues. V was shortened by 5 bases and J by 6 bases, with 23 bases between the two germline ends. This clone was seen only a few times.

This chain joins TRBV10-1 and TRBJ2-7; tentative D call: TRBD2 (5 bases). This clonotype was obtained from an elderly woman with COVID-19, enrolled during active disease. The specimen was peripheral blood. The chain's CDR3 is CASSPERAPLPGEQYF. The CDR3 coding sequence is TGCGCCAGCAGTCCCGAGAGGGCTCCCCTCCCAGGCGAGCAGTACTTC.